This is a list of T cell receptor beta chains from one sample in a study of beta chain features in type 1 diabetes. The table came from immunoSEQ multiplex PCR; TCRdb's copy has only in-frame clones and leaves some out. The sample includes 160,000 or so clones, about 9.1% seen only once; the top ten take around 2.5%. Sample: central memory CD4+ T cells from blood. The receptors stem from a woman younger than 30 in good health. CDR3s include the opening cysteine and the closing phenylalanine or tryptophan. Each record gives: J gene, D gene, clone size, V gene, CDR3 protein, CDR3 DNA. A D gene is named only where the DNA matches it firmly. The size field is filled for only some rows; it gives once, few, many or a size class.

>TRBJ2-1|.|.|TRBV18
CASSPQAVYNEQFF
TGTGCCAGCTCACCACAGGCGGTATACAATGAGCAGTTCTTC
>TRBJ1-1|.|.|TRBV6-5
CASSYAGNTEAFF
TGTGCCAGCAGTTATGCCGGGAACACTGAAGCTTTCTTT
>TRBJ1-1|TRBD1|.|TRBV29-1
CSVDPTGWSEAFF
TGCAGCGTTGACCCGACAGGGTGGAGTGAAGCTTTCTTT
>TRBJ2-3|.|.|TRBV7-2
CASSLVADTQYF
TGTGCCAGCAGCTTAGTCGCAGATACGCAGTATTTT
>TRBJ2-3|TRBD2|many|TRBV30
CAWKLAGATDTQYF
TGTGCCTGGAAACTAGCGGGAGCAACAGATACGCAGTATTTT
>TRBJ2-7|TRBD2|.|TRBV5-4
CASSYSGGLTYEQYF
TGTGCCAGCAGCTATAGCGGGGGCCTGACCTACGAGCAGTACTTC
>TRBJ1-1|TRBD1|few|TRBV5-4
CASSYPLTGSTEAFF
TGTGCCAGCAGCTACCCACTGACAGGGAGCACTGAAGCTTTCTTT
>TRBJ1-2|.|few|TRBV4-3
CASSQDGRSNYGYTF
TGCGCCAGCAGCCAAGATGGCCGATCTAACTATGGCTACACCTTC
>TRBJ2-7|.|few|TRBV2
CANGRGRDEQYF
TGTGCCAACGGACGGGGTAGGGACGAGCAGTACTTC
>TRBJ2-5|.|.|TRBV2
CASRGPSQETQYF
TGTGCCTCCAGGGGACCCTCCCAAGAGACCCAGTACTTC
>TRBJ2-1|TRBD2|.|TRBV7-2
CASSLGLNPGTSGRFIF
TGTGCCAGCAGCTTAGGTCTTAACCCCGGGACTAGCGGGAGGTTCATCTTC
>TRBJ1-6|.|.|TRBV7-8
CASSLGTVNSPLHF
TGTGCCAGCAGCTTAGGGACAGTTAATTCACCCCTCCACTTT
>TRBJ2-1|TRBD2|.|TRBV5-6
CASHRRASGGAPVNEQFF
TGTGCCAGCCACCGACGAGCTAGCGGGGGGGCCCCAGTCAATGAGCAGTTCTTC
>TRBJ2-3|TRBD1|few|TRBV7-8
CASSLQGANIVTQYF
TGTGCCAGCAGCCTGCAGGGGGCGAATATAGTTACGCAGTATTTT
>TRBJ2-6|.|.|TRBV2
CASRDRTSGANVLTF
TGTGCCAGCAGGGACAGAACCTCTGGGGCCAACGTCCTGACTTTC
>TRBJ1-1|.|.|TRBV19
CASSTGLNTEAFF
TGTGCCAGTAGTACAGGGTTGAACACTGAAGCTTTCTTT
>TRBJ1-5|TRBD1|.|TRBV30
CAWGTGFNQPQHF
TGTGCCTGGGGGACAGGGTTCAATCAGCCCCAGCATTTT